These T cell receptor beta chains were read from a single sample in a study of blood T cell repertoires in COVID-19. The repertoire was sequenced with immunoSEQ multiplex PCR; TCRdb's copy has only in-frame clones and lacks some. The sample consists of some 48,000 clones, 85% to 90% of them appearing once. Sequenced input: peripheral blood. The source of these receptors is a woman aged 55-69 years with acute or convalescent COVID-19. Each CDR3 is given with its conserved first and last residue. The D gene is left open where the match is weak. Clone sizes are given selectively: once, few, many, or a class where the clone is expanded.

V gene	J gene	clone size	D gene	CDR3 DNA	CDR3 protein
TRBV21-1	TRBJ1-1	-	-	TGTGCCAGCAGCGCCCGAGGCAAAAACACTGAAGCTTTCTTT	CASSARGKNTEAFF
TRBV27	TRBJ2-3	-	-	TGTGCCAGCAGTTCTAGTCTGCGGGACCGCACAGATACGCAGTATTTT	CASSSSLRDRTDTQYF
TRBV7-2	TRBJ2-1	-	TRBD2	TGTGCCAGCAGCGCGGATCTAGCGGGAGGGGGCAATGAGCAGTTCTTC	CASSADLAGGGNEQFF
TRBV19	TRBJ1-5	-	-	TGTGCCAGTAGCTGGCGGTTCGACCAGCCCCAGCATTTT	CASSWRFDQPQHF
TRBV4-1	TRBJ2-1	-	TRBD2	TGCGCCAGCAGCCAAGGGACCGGGACTAGCGACAATGAGCAGTTCTTC	CASSQGTGTSDNEQFF
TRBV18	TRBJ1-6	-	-	TGTGCCAGCTCACCACTCCCAGGGGCCCGTAATTCACCCCTCCACTTT	CASSPLPGARNSPLHF
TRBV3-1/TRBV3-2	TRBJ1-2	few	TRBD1	TGTGCCAGCAGCCCGACAGGGAACTATGGCTACACCTTC	CASSPTGNYGYTF
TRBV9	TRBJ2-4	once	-	TGTGCCAGCAGCGTAGGACATAGTCTAGCCAAAAACATTCAGTACTTC	CASSVGHSLAKNIQYF
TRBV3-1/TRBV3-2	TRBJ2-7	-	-	TGTGCCAGCAGCCAACAATACGGTTCCTACGAGCAGTACTTC	CASSQQYGSYEQYF
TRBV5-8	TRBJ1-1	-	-	TGTGCCAGCAGCGGGGGTTGGCAGGGAGGCATGAACACTGAAGCTTTCTTT	CASSGGWQGGMNTEAFF
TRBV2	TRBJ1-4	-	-	TGTGCCAGCAGTGAAGGGGGGCAGCCTAATGAAAAACTGTTTTTT	CASSEGGQPNEKLFF
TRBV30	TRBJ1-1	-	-	TGTGCCTGGAGTGTACAAGGGGTCGACACTGAAGCTTTCTTT	CAWSVQGVDTEAFF
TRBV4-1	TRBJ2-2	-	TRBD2	TGCGCCAGCGCCGGGGGCGGGGGGGCGAATGACGGGGAGCTGTTTTTT	CASAGGGGANDGELFF
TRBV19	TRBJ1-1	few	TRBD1	TGTGCCAGTAGCCGACAGGGCCCGAACACTGAAGCTTTCTTT	CASSRQGPNTEAFF
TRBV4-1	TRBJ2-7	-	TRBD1	TGCGCCAGCAGCCAAGAGACAGGGTGGACCTACGAGCAGTACTTC	CASSQETGWTYEQYF
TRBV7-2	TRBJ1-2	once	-	TGTGCCAGCAGCTTAGACAAGAACTATGGCTACACCTTC	CASSLDKNYGYTF
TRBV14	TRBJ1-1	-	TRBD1	TGTGCCAGCAGCCTACGAACAGGGGGGAACACTGAAGCTTTCTTT	CASSLRTGGNTEAFF
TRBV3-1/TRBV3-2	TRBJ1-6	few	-	TGTGCCAGCAGTAGGGGTAATTCACCCCTCCACTTT	CASSRGNSPLHF
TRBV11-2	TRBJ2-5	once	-	TGTGCCAGCAGCTTGCAGGGTTGGATACTAAAAGAGACCCAGTACTTC	CASSLQGWILKETQYF
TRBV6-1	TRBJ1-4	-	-	TGTGCCAGCAGTGAAAGAAGGGGAGGTAATGAAAAACTGTTTTTT	CASSERRGGNEKLFF
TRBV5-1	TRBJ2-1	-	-	TGCGCCAGCAGCCCCGCCAGCGGAAATAACAATGAGCAGTTCTTC	CASSPASGNNNEQFF
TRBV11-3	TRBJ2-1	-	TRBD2	TGTGCCAGCAGCCAGAGGACTAGCGGGGGGGAGCAGTTCTTC	CASSQRTSGGEQFF
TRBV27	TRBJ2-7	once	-	TGTGCCAGCAGTTTACTAGACTACAGTGGCGAGCAGTACTTC	CASSLLDYSGEQYF
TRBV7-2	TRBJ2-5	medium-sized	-	TGTGCCAGCAGCCTCCCGGGTCCTCAAGAGACCCAGTACTTC	CASSLPGPQETQYF
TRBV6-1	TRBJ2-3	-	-	TGTGCCAGCAGTGAACAGGGCCCCCGCACAGATACGCAGTATTTT	CASSEQGPRTDTQYF
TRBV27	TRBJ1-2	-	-	TGTGCCAGCAGTAGATCGGGGGTCCCTAACTATGGCTACACCTTC	CASSRSGVPNYGYTF